A selection of T cell receptor beta chains follows, all from one sample in a study of regulatory T cells in long-lasting Graves disease. TCRdb re-called the multiplex PCR reads through MiXCR, storing one row per CDR3 protein. The table records hundreds of thousands of distinct CDR3 sequences, under 20% of them present only once. The sample here was peripheral blood mononuclear cells (PBMCs), taken at new diagnosis, from a patient treated with antithyroid drugs. These receptors were taken from a female donor with Graves disease. Both conserved end residues are part of each CDR3.

j_gene: TRBJ2-1; v_gene: TRBV20-1; CDR3aa: CSAKYGGAGGPSYFNEQFF
j_gene: TRBJ2-1; v_gene: TRBV11-3; CDR3aa: CASSPRGGTEKYNEQFF
j_gene: TRBJ2-7; v_gene: TRBV27; CDR3aa: CASSPTGAEQYF
j_gene: TRBJ1-5; v_gene: TRBV19; CDR3aa: CASSIRGRGLGQPQHF
j_gene: TRBJ1-6; v_gene: TRBV27; CDR3aa: CATGLLNSPLHF
j_gene: TRBJ2-7; v_gene: TRBV12-3/TRBV12-4; CDR3aa: CASSLYGSTYEQYF
j_gene: TRBJ1-1; v_gene: TRBV19; CDR3aa: CASSSLAGTEAFF
j_gene: TRBJ1-1; v_gene: TRBV10-3; CDR3aa: CAYGRRGTEAFF
j_gene: TRBJ1-2; v_gene: TRBV7-9; CDR3aa: CASSSDREGGYTF
j_gene: TRBJ2-7; v_gene: TRBV28; CDR3aa: CASSSGTGGEQYF
j_gene: TRBJ1-5; v_gene: TRBV7-9; CDR3aa: CASSLPGFNQPQHF
j_gene: TRBJ2-3; v_gene: TRBV4-2; CDR3aa: CASSQERLASDTQYF
j_gene: TRBJ1-2; v_gene: TRBV29-1; CDR3aa: CSVEWDRENYGYTF
j_gene: TRBJ1-5; v_gene: TRBV3-1; CDR3aa: CASSQGGRVSNQPQHF
j_gene: TRBJ2-7; v_gene: TRBV14; CDR3aa: CASSSRRGSEQYF
j_gene: TRBJ2-1; v_gene: TRBV14; CDR3aa: CASSQSTEQFF
j_gene: TRBJ1-4; v_gene: TRBV9; CDR3aa: CASSAQDRLNEKLFF
j_gene: TRBJ2-1; v_gene: TRBV11-3; CDR3aa: CASSLAQGYNNEQFF